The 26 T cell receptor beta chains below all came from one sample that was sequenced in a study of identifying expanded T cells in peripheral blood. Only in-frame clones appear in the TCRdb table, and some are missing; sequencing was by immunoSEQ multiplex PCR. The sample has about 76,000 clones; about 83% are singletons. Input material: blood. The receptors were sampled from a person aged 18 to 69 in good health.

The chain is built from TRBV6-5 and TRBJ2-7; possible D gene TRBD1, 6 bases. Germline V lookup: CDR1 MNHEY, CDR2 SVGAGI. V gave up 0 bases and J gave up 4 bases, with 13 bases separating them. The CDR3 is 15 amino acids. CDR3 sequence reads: CASSYSYLGGYEQYF. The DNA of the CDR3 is TGTGCCAGCAGTTACTCGTATTTAGGGGGTTACGAGCAGTACTTC.

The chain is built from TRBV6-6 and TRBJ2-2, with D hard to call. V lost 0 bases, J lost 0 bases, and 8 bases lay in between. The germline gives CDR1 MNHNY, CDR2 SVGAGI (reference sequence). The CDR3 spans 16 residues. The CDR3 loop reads CASSYSGESNTGELFF. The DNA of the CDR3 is TGTGCCAGCAGTTACTCTGGGGAATCGAACACCGGGGAGCTGTTTTTT.

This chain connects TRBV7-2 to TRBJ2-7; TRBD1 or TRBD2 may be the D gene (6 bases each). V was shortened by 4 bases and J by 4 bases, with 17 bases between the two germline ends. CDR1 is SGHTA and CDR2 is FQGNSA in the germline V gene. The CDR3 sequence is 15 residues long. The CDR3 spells CASSSSSQGTYEQYF. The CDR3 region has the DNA TGTGCCAGCAGCTCCAGCAGCCAGGGGACTTACGAGCAGTACTTC.

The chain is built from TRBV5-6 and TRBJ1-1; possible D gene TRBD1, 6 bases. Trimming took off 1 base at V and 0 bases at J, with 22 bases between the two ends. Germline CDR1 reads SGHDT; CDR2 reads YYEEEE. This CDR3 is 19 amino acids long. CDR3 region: CASSLISNTGQKLNTEAFF. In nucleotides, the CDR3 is TGTGCCAGCAGCTTGATATCCAATACAGGACAGAAGTTGAACACTGAAGCTTTCTTT.

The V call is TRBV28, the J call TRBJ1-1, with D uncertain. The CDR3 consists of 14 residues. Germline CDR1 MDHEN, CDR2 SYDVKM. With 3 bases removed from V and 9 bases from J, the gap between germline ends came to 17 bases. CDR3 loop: CASSFLDIRRKAFF. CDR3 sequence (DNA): TGTGCCAGCAGTTTTTTGGATATCAGGCGGAAAGCTTTCTTT.

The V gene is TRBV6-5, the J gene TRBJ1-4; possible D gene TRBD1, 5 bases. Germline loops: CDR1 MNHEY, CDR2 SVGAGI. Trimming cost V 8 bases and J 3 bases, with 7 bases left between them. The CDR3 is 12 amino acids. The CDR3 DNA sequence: TGTGCCAGCCGAGGGGCTAATGAAAAACTGTTTTTT. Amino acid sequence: CASRGANEKLFF.

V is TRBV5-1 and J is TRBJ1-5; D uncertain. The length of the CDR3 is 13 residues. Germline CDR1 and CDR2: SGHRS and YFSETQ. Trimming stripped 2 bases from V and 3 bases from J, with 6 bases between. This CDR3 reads CASSLNPNQPQHF. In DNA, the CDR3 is TGCGCCAGCAGCTTAAATCCCAATCAGCCCCAGCATTTT. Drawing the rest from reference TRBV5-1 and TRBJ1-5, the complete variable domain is KAGVTQTPRYLIKTRGQQVTLSCSPISGHRSVSWYQQTPGQGLQFLFEYFSETQRNKGNFPGRFSGRQFSNSRSEMNVSTLELGDSALYLCASSLNPNQPQHFGDGTRLSIL.

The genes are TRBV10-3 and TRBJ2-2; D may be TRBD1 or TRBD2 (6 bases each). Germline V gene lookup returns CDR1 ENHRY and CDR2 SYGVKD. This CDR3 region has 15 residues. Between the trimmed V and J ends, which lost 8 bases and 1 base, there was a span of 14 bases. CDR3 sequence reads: CAIPGGQGNTGELFF. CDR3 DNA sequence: TGTGCCATCCCCGGGGGCCAGGGGAACACCGGGGAGCTGTTTTTT.

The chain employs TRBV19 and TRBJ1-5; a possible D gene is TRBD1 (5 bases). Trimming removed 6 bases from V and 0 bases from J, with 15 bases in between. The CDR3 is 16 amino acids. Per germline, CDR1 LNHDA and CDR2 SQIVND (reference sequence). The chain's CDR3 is CASRSTGGNSNQPQHF. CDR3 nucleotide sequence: TGTGCCAGTAGATCCACGGGGGGAAATAGCAATCAGCCCCAGCATTTT.

The CDR3 sequence is CASSLSGHRPYEQYF. Here the CDR3 DNA reads TGTGCCAGCAGTTTATCGGGCCACCGACCCTACGAGCAGTACTTC. This chain links TRBV28 with TRBJ2-7; D remains unclear. This CDR3 spans 15 amino acids. The V gene lost 1 base and the J gene lost 2 bases, with 12 bases spanning the gap. The germline CDR1 and CDR2 sequences are MDHEN and SYDVKM.

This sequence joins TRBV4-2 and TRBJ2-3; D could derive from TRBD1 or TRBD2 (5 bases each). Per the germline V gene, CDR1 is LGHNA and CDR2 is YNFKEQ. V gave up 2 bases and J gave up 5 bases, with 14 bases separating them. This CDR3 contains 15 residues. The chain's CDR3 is CASSQTGANLDTQYF. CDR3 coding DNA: TGTGCCAGCAGCCAAACCGGGGCCAATTTAGATACGCAGTATTTT.

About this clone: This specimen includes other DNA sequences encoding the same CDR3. The CDR3 loop is CASSQQGSGNTIYF. CDR3 in DNA: TGCGCCAGCAGCCAACAGGGCTCTGGAAACACCATATATTTT. This rearrangement joins TRBV4-3 to TRBJ1-3; maybe TRBD1 (5 bases). This CDR3 spans 14 amino acids. Germline V gene sequence: CDR1 LGHNA, CDR2 YSLEER. V lost 2 bases to trimming and J lost 0 bases, with 5 bases between them.

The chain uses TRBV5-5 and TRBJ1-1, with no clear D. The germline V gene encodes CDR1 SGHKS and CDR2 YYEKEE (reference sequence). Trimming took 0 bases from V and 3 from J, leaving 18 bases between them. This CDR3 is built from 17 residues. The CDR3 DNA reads TGTGCCAGCAGCTTGGACGGGAAAGGGTATGGAGACACTGAAGCTTTCTTT. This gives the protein CASSLDGKGYGDTEAFF.

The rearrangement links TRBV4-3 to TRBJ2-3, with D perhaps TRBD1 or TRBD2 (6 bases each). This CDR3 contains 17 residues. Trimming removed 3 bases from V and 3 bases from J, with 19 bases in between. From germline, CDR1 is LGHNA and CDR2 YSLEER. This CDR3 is CASSQEGGSGGTDTQYF. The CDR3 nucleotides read TGCGCCAGCAGCCAGGAGGGGGGATCCGGCGGAACAGATACGCAGTATTTT.

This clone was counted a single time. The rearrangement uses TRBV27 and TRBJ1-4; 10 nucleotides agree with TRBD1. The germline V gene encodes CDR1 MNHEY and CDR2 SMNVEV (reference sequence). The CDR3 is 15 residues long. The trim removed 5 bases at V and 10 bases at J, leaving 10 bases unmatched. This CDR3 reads CASSIDRGRTGKLFF. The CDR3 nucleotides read TGTGCCAGCAGTATTGACAGGGGGCGAACCGGAAAACTGTTTTTT.

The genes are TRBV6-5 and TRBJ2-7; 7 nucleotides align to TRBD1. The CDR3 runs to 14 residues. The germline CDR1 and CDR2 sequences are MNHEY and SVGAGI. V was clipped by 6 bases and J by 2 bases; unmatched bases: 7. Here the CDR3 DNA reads TGTGCCAGCAGCTCGACAGGGCAGCCCTACGAGCAGTACTTC. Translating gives CASSSTGQPYEQYF.

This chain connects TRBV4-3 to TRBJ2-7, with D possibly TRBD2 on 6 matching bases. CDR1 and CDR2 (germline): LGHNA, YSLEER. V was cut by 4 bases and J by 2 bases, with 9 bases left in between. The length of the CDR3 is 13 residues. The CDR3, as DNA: TGCGCCAGCAGCCCCGGGGGTACCTACGAGCAGTACTTC. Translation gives CASSPGGTYEQYF.

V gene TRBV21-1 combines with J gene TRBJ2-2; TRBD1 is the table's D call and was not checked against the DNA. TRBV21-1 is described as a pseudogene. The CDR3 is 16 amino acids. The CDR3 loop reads CASSKMGTANTGELFF. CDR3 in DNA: TGTGCCAGCAGCAAAATGGGGACAGCGAACACCGGGGAGCTGTTTTTT.

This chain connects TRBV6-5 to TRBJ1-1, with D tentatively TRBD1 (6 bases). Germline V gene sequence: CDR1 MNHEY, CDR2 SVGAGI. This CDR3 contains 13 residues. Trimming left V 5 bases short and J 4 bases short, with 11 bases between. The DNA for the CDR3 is TGTGCCAGCAGTAACAACAGGGCCACTGAAGCTTTCTTT. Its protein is CASSNNRATEAFF.

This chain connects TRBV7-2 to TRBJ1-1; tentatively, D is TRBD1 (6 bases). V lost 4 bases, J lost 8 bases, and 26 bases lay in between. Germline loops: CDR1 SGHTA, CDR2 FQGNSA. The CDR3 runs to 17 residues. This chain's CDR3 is CASSSPNGTGTSTEAFF. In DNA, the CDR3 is TGTGCCAGCAGCTCCCCAAACGGCACCGGGACATCGACCGAAGCTTTCTTT.

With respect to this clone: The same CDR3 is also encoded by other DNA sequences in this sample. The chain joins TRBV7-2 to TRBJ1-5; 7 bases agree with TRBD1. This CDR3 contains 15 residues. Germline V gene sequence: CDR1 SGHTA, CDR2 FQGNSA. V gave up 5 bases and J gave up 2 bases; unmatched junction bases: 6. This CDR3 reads CASSLNRGGNQPQHF. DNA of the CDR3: TGTGCCAGCAGCCTAAACAGGGGAGGCAATCAGCCCCAGCATTTT.

The CDR3 bases are TGTGCCAGTAGTATAGCACTGGGACACGGAGCAACTAATGAAAAACTGTTTTTT. Encoded protein: CASSIALGHGATNEKLFF. This chain uses TRBV19 with TRBJ1-4; D may be TRBD1 (6 bases). The V end was cut by 1 base, the J end by 0 bases, with 15 bases between. From germline, CDR1 is LNHDA and CDR2 SQIVND (reference sequence). The CDR3 contains 18 residues.

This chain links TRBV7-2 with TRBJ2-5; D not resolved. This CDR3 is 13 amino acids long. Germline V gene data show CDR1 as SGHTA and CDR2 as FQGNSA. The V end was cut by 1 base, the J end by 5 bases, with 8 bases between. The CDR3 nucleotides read TGTGCCAGCAGCTTAGGGTCTCGGGAGACCCAGTACTTC. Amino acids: CASSLGSRETQYF.

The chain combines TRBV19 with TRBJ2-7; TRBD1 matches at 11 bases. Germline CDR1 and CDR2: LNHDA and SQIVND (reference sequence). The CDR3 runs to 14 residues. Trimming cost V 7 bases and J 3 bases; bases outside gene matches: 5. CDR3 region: CASNLGQGVYEQYF. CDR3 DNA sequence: TGTGCCAGTAATTTGGGACAGGGGGTCTACGAGCAGTACTTC. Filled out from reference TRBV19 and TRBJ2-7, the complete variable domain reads DGGITQSPKYLFRKEGQNVTLSCEQNLNHDAMYWYRQDPGQGLRLIYYSQIVNDFQKGDIAEGYSVSREKKESFPLTVTSAQKNPTAFYLCASNLGQGVYEQYFGPGTRLTVT.

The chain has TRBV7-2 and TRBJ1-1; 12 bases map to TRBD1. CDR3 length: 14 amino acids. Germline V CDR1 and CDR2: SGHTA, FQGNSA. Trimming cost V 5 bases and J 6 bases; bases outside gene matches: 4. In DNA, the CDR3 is TGTGCCAGCAGCCCGGGACAGGGGGCCGCTGAAGCTTTCTTT. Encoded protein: CASSPGQGAAEAFF.

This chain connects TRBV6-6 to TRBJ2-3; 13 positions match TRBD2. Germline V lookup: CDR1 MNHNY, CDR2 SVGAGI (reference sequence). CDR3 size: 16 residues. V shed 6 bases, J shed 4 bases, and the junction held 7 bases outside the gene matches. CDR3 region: CASRKTSGRQPDTQYF. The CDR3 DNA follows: TGTGCCAGCAGGAAGACTAGCGGGAGGCAGCCAGATACGCAGTATTTT.